The 32 T cell receptor beta chains below come from one sample, sequenced in a study of T-cell memory formation after mild COVID-19 (dated by TCRdb to the early 2020s). Library preparation used 5' RACE. The listed sequencing device is Illumina NovaSeq 6000. TCRdb handled the public reads itself, with Q25 trimming in fastp and clone calling in MiXCR, and kept productive beta chains. CDR3 protein duplicates are merged, each entry listing the most common genes and DNA. This sample holds 240,000 or so distinct CDR3 sequences; over 9% were observed only once. Roughly a fifth of the sample goes to the ten largest clones. Sequenced material: PBMCs or a T cell subset sorted from them (not recorded which). Receptor source: a man aged 18 to 29 who had mild COVID-19 (a few samples of this study predate the infection). The sample titles of this study are shuffled in the database, so cell type and time point are left out; the donor was told from shared clones.

The J gene is TRBJ2-1, the V gene TRBV4-2; 14 positions match TRBD2. Germline assignment: CDR1 LGHNA and CDR2 YNFKEQ. J lost 8 bases, V lost 0 bases, and 9 bases had no gene match. The CDR3 is 18 amino acids. CDR3 sequence: CASSQELSGTSGRDEQFF. The CDR3 region has the DNA TGTGCCAGCAGCCAAGAGCTGTCCGGGACTAGCGGGAGAGATGAGCAGTTCTTC.

The chain carries TRBV6-5 and TRBJ1-2; TRBD1 might be the D (6 bases). Per the germline V gene, CDR1 is MNHEY and CDR2 is SVGAGI. CDR3 length equals 13 residues. The V end lost 2 bases, the J end lost 7 bases, and 11 bases lay between the germline ends. CDR3 in amino acids: CASSYQGMGGYTF. CDR3 DNA: TGTGCCAGCAGTTACCAGGGGATGGGTGGCTACACCTTC.

The chain has TRBV7-9 and TRBJ2-6, with D perhaps given as TRBD1 or TRBD2 (5 bases each). Germline loops: CDR1 SEHNR, CDR2 FQNEAQ (reference sequence). The V end lost 5 bases, the J end lost 4 bases, and 30 bases lay between the germline ends. CDR3 size: 21 residues. This chain's CDR3 is CASSPEWQGALNYVGANVLTF. The CDR3 nucleotides are TGTGCCAGCAGCCCGGAGTGGCAGGGAGCATTGAATTATGTAGGGGCCAACGTCCTGACTTTC.

This clonotype appeared many times. An end of the junction does not agree with germline; a read error may underlie this. The chain uses TRBV5-1 and TRBJ2-5; 9 bases match TRBD2. The germline gives CDR1 SGHRS, CDR2 YFSETQ. The CDR3 runs 14 residues. The CDR3 sequence: CASSLGLARETQYF. The CDR3 nucleotides read TGTGCCAGCAGCTTAGGACTAGCGAGGGAGACCCAGTACTTC.

This chain links TRBV30 with TRBJ1-2; no clear D. The CDR3 length is 11 residues. The V gene's germline CDR1 is GTSNPN and CDR2 SVGIG (reference sequence). V was shortened by 5 bases and J by 8 bases, with 12 bases between the two germline ends. CDR3 region: CAWSSSVGYTF. The CDR3, as DNA: TGTGCCTGGTCCTCCTCGGTGGGCTACACCTTC. Filled out from reference TRBV30 and TRBJ1-2, the complete variable domain reads SQTIHQWPATLVQPVGSPLSLECTVEGTSNPNLYWYRQAAGRGLQLLFYSVGIGQISSEVPQNLSASRPQDRQFILSSKKLLLSDSGFYLCAWSSSVGYTFGSGTRLTVV.

There are many counts of this clonotype. The CDR3 nucleotides read TGCAGCGTTGAAGATCGTGGCAGGAGCACAGATACGCAGTATTTT. This translates into CSVEDRGRSTDTQYF. This chain connects TRBV29-1 to TRBJ2-3, with unresolved D. This CDR3 spans 15 amino acids. CDR1 is SQVTM, CDR2 ANQGSEA, per germline. V lost 0 bases and J 0 bases, leaving 10 bases between the germline ends.

The rearrangement links TRBV5-1 to TRBJ2-3; no definite D call. In germline, CDR1 is SGHRS, CDR2 YFSETQ. The CDR3 extends over 16 amino acids. Trimming shortened V by 0 bases and J by 2 bases, and 13 bases separated the two germline ends. The CDR3 DNA is TGCGCCAGCAGCTTGGTGGGCCGTTCCACCACAGATACGCAGTATTTT. This encodes CASSLVGRSTTDTQYF.

This clonotype was seen ten or more times. The chain couples TRBV12-3 or TRBV12-4 to TRBJ2-4; D call uncertain. CDR3 length: 14 residues. Trimming pared 6 bases from V and 4 bases from J, leaving 13 bases between. CDR3 sequence reads: CASRPRAAKNIQYF. Written as DNA, the CDR3 is TGTGCCAGCAGACCCCGGGCGGCTAAAAACATTCAGTACTTC.

This clonotype turned up a few times. The V gene is TRBV20-1, the J gene TRBJ2-3; TRBD1 aligns across 8 bases. The V gene end was trimmed by 4 bases and the J gene end by 5 bases; junction bases not matched to a gene: 8. This CDR3 contains 14 residues. Per the germline V gene, CDR1 is DFQATT and CDR2 is SNEGSKA (reference sequence). The CDR3: CSAIVYRGLDTQYF. Written as DNA, the CDR3 is TGCAGTGCTATAGTGTACAGGGGGTTAGATACGCAGTATTTT.

This clonotype was counted between two and nine times. This chain links TRBV20-1 with TRBJ1-2; tentative D call: TRBD1 (6 bases). CDR1 is DFQATT, CDR2 SNEGSKA, per germline (reference sequence). The CDR3 covers 13 residues. Trimming left V 5 bases short and J 4 bases short, with 14 bases between. The CDR3 bases are TGCAGTGCTTACCGGGACATAACCTATGGCTACACCTTC. It codes for CSAYRDITYGYTF.

V is TRBV27 and J is TRBJ1-5, with 7 bases that match TRBD1. The ends lost 3 bases at V and 7 bases at J; junction bases unmatched: 6. Germline V gene data show CDR1 as MNHEY and CDR2 as SMNVEV (reference sequence). This CDR3 has 14 amino acids. The CDR3: CASSLNRQGQPQHF. DNA for the CDR3: TGTGCCAGCAGTTTGAATCGACAGGGACAGCCCCAGCATTTT.

This clonotype was seen only a few times. The chain couples TRBV29-1 to TRBJ2-5; the match to TRBD2 covers 8 bases. The CDR3 is made up of 14 amino acids. Germline CDR1 is SQVTM and CDR2 is ANQGSEA. Trimming at V came to 3 bases and at J to 2 bases, leaving 5 bases not matched to a gene. Here the CDR3 DNA reads TGCAGCGTTGATGGCCCTAGCGGGCAAGAGACCCAGTACTTC. This encodes CSVDGPSGQETQYF.

This clonotype appeared a few times. The chain has TRBV4-3 and TRBJ1-5; TRBD1 is a possible D gene (5 bases). CDR1 is LGHNA and CDR2 is YSLEER in the germline V gene. This CDR3 is 14 amino acids long. Trimming pared 5 bases from V and 3 bases from J, leaving 11 bases between. The CDR3 region has the DNA TGCGCCAGCAGCGCGGGGGGGATCAATCAGCCCCAGCATTTT. Protein product: CASSAGGINQPQHF.

The CDR3 sequence is CSVWGPNTEAFF. The CDR3 coding sequence is TGCAGCGTTTGGGGACCGAACACTGAAGCTTTCTTT. The genes are TRBV29-1 and TRBJ1-1; TRBD1 might be the D (5 bases). The CDR3 covers 12 residues. Trimming shortened V by 5 bases and J by 1 base, and 8 bases separated the two germline ends. CDR1 and CDR2 (germline): SQVTM, ANQGSEA.

The DNA of the CDR3 is TGTGCCAGCTCACCTCAGAGTAACACTGAAGCTTTCTTT. Translation: CASSPQSNTEAFF. This rearrangement joins TRBV18 to TRBJ1-1; D is ambiguous. Between the trimmed V and J ends, which lost 3 bases and 2 bases, there was a span of 7 bases. The V gene's germline CDR1 is KGHSH and CDR2 LQKENI. The CDR3 contains 13 residues.

V is TRBV9 and J is TRBJ1-2, with D hard to call. The CDR3 has 16 amino acids. Trimming took off 4 bases at V and 4 bases at J, with 20 bases between the two ends. CDR1 and CDR2 from the germline V gene are SGDLS and YYNGEE. The DNA of the CDR3 is TGTGCCAGCAGCCCGCGTTTTCCCACGAGTCCCTATGGCTACACCTTC. This encodes CASSPRFPTSPYGYTF.

This clonotype was recorded a few times. The chain couples TRBV5-1 to TRBJ1-2; D perhaps matches TRBD1 (5 bases). Germline V gene data show CDR1 as SGHRS and CDR2 as YFSETQ. The CDR3 has 15 residues. The V end was cut by 2 bases, the J end by 3 bases, with 14 bases between. Here the CDR3 reads CASSFTPGLDYGYTF. The CDR3 bases are TGCGCCAGCAGCTTCACCCCAGGGTTGGACTATGGCTACACCTTC.

This chain joins TRBV7-2 and TRBJ2-7, with D maybe TRBD2 (6 bases). With 3 bases removed from V and 3 bases from J, the gap between germline ends came to 15 bases. CDR3 size: 15 residues. Germline assignment: CDR1 SGHTA and CDR2 FQGNSA. CDR3 DNA sequence: TGTGCCAGCAGCTTCACAGGAGGGCTTGACTACGAGCAGTACTTC. Translating it yields CASSFTGGLDYEQYF.

In this sample, this clonotype turned up many times. The DNA for the CDR3 is TGCGCCAGCAGCTTGGACAGCATGTCCCTCGGCGAGCAGTACTTC. This gives the protein CASSLDSMSLGEQYF. V gene TRBV5-1 combines with J gene TRBJ2-7; D not resolved. Per the germline V gene, CDR1 is SGHRS and CDR2 is YFSETQ. This CDR3 is 15 amino acids long. V was clipped by 0 bases and J by 6 bases, with 16 bases between them.

The chain joins TRBV12-3 or TRBV12-4 to TRBJ1-1; 7 positions match TRBD1. Unmatched junction bases numbered 6, after V lost 7 bases and J lost 1 base. This CDR3 region has 14 residues. CDR3 sequence reads: CASNIQGPNTEAFF. The CDR3 nucleotides are TGTGCCAGCAACATACAGGGGCCGAACACTGAAGCTTTCTTT.

This clonotype was detected a few times. The rearrangement links TRBV5-1 to TRBJ1-6, with D possibly matching TRBD1 (6 bases). This CDR3 is built from 14 residues. V was trimmed by 3 bases and J by 5 bases, leaving 9 bases between them. Germline CDR1 reads SGHRS; CDR2 reads YFSETQ. The CDR3 DNA is TGCGCCAGCAGCTCTACAGGGAATAATTCACCCCTCCACTTT. Translating gives CASSSTGNNSPLHF. The full variable domain, its missing parts supplied by reference TRBV5-1 and TRBJ1-6, is KAGVTQTPRYLIKTRGQQVTLSCSPISGHRSVSWYQQTPGQGLQFLFEYFSETQRNKGNFPGRFSGRQFSNSRSEMNVSTLELGDSALYLCASSSTGNNSPLHFGNGTRLTVT.

CDR3 nucleotides: TGTGCCAGCAGCCAAACGACGGACTCCTACGAGCAGTACTTC. Protein sequence: CASSQTTDSYEQYF. The V call is TRBV2, the J call TRBJ2-7; D uncertain. Germline loops: CDR1 SNHLY, CDR2 FYNNEI. This CDR3 has 14 residues. Deletions cut 6 bases from V and 0 bases from J, with 12 bases between.

This clonotype was detected many times. The gene calls are TRBV4-1 and TRBJ1-5, with TRBD1 matching over 9 bases. Germline V lookup: CDR1 MGHRA, CDR2 YSYEKL. With V trimmed by 3 bases and J by 3 bases, 6 bases remained unmatched. CDR3 length: 16 amino acids. Here the CDR3 reads CASSQPGQGPNQPQHF. As DNA, the CDR3 is TGCGCCAGCAGCCAGCCGGGACAGGGTCCCAATCAGCCCCAGCATTTT.

The chain has TRBV20-1 and TRBJ2-3; TRBD2 aligns across 14 bases. CDR3 length equals 17 residues. The junction had 7 bases not matched to a gene; V was cut back by 0 bases and J by 5 bases. Germline V lookup: CDR1 DFQATT, CDR2 SNEGSKA (reference sequence). CDR3 loop: CSARDPGTSGGRDTQYF. CDR3 nucleotides: TGCAGTGCTAGAGATCCCGGGACTAGCGGGGGAAGAGATACGCAGTATTTT.

The genes are TRBV7-6 and TRBJ1-2, with D hard to call. With 2 bases removed from V and 7 bases from J, the gap between germline ends came to 11 bases. Germline V gene lookup returns CDR1 SGHVS and CDR2 FNYEAQ. This CDR3 contains 13 residues. CDR3 amino acids: CASSLYGEGGYTF. In DNA form, the CDR3 reads TGTGCCAGCAGCTTATACGGCGAGGGTGGCTACACCTTC.

This clonotype was counted a few times. The V and J genes are TRBV5-1 and TRBJ2-5; D not certain. The germline V and J ends were trimmed by 0 bases and 7 bases, with 13 bases remaining between them. From germline, CDR1 is SGHRS and CDR2 YFSETQ. CDR3 length: 14 amino acids. Written as DNA, the CDR3 is TGCGCCAGCAGCTTGGTTGCAGAGCTGGGGACCCAGTACTTC. Translation gives CASSLVAELGTQYF. The full variable domain, completed using reference TRBV5-1 and TRBJ2-5, is KAGVTQTPRYLIKTRGQQVTLSCSPISGHRSVSWYQQTPGQGLQFLFEYFSETQRNKGNFPGRFSGRQFSNSRSEMNVSTLELGDSALYLCASSLVAELGTQYFGPGTRLLVL.

This clonotype has only a few counts. V usage is TRBV5-1 and J usage is TRBJ1-5; D unclear. Germline values: CDR1 SGHRS, CDR2 YFSETQ. This CDR3 comprises 15 residues. V lost 0 bases to trimming and J lost 0 bases, with 7 bases between them. The CDR3 DNA follows: TGCGCCAGCAGCTTGGAAGGCTATAGCAATCAGCCCCAGCATTTT. Amino acids: CASSLEGYSNQPQHF.

Only a few counts were recorded for this clonotype. One junction end disagrees with the germline gene, perhaps due to a read error. The V and J genes are TRBV15 and TRBJ2-3, with 7 bases that match TRBD1. Germline V CDR1 and CDR2: LNHNV, YYDKDF (reference sequence). The CDR3 contains 16 residues. As DNA, the CDR3 is TGTGCCACCAGCAGAGATGATAACAGGGGCACGGATACGCAGTATTTT. As protein: CATSRDDNRGTDTQYF.

This clonotype was counted between two and nine times. The rearrangement links TRBV7-2 to TRBJ2-3, with D maybe TRBD2 (5 bases). Germline V gene sequence: CDR1 SGHTA, CDR2 FQGNSA. Trimming took off 6 bases at V and 2 bases at J, with 24 bases between the two ends. The CDR3 contains 18 residues. The CDR3 DNA reads TGTGCCAGCAGTTCCCCCCTAGCCCGGACCTTTGCCACAGATACGCAGTATTTT. It codes for CASSSPLARTFATDTQYF.

The sample holds a few counts of this clonotype. This sequence joins TRBV15 and TRBJ1-5; possible D gene TRBD1, 5 bases. Germline V CDR1 and CDR2: LNHNV, YYDKDF (reference sequence). V dropped 0 bases and J dropped 1 base, with 13 bases sitting between them. The CDR3 sequence is 17 residues long. CDR3 residues: CATSRDFPGYSNQPQHF. CDR3 DNA: TGTGCCACCAGCAGAGATTTCCCAGGGTACAGCAATCAGCCCCAGCATTTT.

The rearrangement joins TRBV12-3 or TRBV12-4 to TRBJ1-1, with a weak D call TRBD1 (5 bases). The CDR3 totals 14 residues. The V end was cut by 1 base, the J end by 1 base, with 7 bases between. CDR3 residues: CASSLDQGNTEAFF. The CDR3 nucleotides read TGTGCCAGCAGTTTAGACCAGGGGAACACTGAAGCTTTCTTT.

The chain recombines TRBV6-2 or TRBV6-3 with TRBJ1-1; D unclear. Deletions cut 6 bases from V and 3 bases from J, with 14 bases between. CDR1 is MNHEY and CDR2 is SVGEGT in the germline V gene. The CDR3 runs to 14 residues. CDR3 bases: TGTGCCAGCAGCTTGCCCCCGGGAGACACTGAAGCTTTCTTT. Protein product: CASSLPPGDTEAFF.